This entry features one T cell receptor (beta chain) sequence. What it binds is unknown. This CDR3 contains 14 residues. V was trimmed by 5 bases and J by 8 bases, leaving 18 bases between them. In germline, CDR1 is SEHNR, CDR2 FQNEAQ (reference sequence). This sample was included in a study of cytomegalovirus exposure and HLA in healthy donors. Study-wide context: In an earlier analysis, around 100 million unique TCR beta sequences were found from 200 million or so T cells. Study-level results: Indistinguishable V segments such as TRBV6-2 and TRBV6-3 were excluded. It was assumed in the presence/absence analyses that sequencing depth was roughly uniform across donors.

Every donor was a healthy person donating bone marrow. Amplification used 60 Vbeta primers and 13 Jbeta primers. The data were produced by immunoSEQ multiplex PCR, yet TCRdb's version contains in-frame clones alone and is incomplete. The sample lists hundreds of thousands of clones; around 83% were seen once. The chain employs TRBV7-9 and TRBJ1-2, with D perhaps matching TRBD1 (6 bases). This sequence was found in a girl aged 5 to 17 in good health and CMV-seronegative. Sample: PBMCs. The DNA for the CDR3 is TGTGCCAGCAGCCCGGACAGCGGGGACCACGGCTACACCTTC. Protein product: CASSPDSGDHGYTF.